A selection of T cell receptor beta chains follows, all from one sample in a study of T cell responses to AZD1222 COVID-19 vaccine. This table comes from immunoSEQ multiplex PCR, and its TCRdb copy is limited to in-frame clones, with some not included. This table holds 150,000 or so clones, 85% to 95% found once. The specimen was peripheral blood, collected on day 0 of AZD1222 vaccination. Receptor source: an adult in good health. CDR3s include the opening cysteine and the closing phenylalanine or tryptophan. The D gene is left open where the match is weak. Clone size is shown for a subset of rows, as once, few, many or a class of expanded clone.

d_gene: .
v_gene: TRBV11-1
abundance: .
j_gene: TRBJ1-4
CDR3nt: TGTGCCAGCAGACCCCGTGGGGTCGACGAAAAACTGTTTTTT
CDR3aa: CASRPRGVDEKLFF

d_gene: TRBD2
v_gene: TRBV27
abundance: once
j_gene: TRBJ2-7
CDR3nt: TGTGCCAGCAGTCCCCTTTCCCTAAAACCGAGCGGGAACGTACCCTACGAGCAGTACTTC
CDR3aa: CASSPLSLKPSGNVPYEQYF

d_gene: .
v_gene: TRBV6-5
abundance: .
j_gene: TRBJ1-5
CDR3nt: TGTGCCAGCGGACGCCCGCCGGGTCAGCCCCAGCATTTT
CDR3aa: CASGRPPGQPQHF

d_gene: .
v_gene: TRBV5-1
abundance: .
j_gene: TRBJ2-1
CDR3nt: TGCGCCAGCAGCCGAGAAAATCCGAGCTCCTACAATGAGCAGTTCTTC
CDR3aa: CASSRENPSSYNEQFF

d_gene: .
v_gene: TRBV28
abundance: once
j_gene: TRBJ1-6
CDR3nt: TGTGCCAGCAGACTCAACTACCGGGACACCACGGATTCACCCCTCCACTTT
CDR3aa: CASRLNYRDTTDSPLHF

d_gene: .
v_gene: TRBV2
abundance: .
j_gene: TRBJ2-3
CDR3nt: TGTGCCAGCAGACCCTTGGGGCTGGGGGCAGATACGCAGTATTTT
CDR3aa: CASRPLGLGADTQYF

d_gene: TRBD2
v_gene: TRBV2
abundance: .
j_gene: TRBJ2-5
CDR3nt: TGTGCCAGCACGAAAGCGGGGGGCCGTGAGACCCAGTACTTC
CDR3aa: CASTKAGGRETQYF

d_gene: TRBD1
v_gene: TRBV10-3
abundance: .
j_gene: TRBJ2-7
CDR3nt: TGTGCCATCAGTTACGGGACAGCGACCTACGAGCAGTACTTC
CDR3aa: CAISYGTATYEQYF

d_gene: .
v_gene: TRBV9
abundance: .
j_gene: TRBJ1-2
CDR3nt: TGTGCCAGCAAGGGTGGAGGCGATTATGGCTACACCTTC
CDR3aa: CASKGGGDYGYTF

d_gene: .
v_gene: TRBV29-1
abundance: .
j_gene: TRBJ1-4
CDR3nt: TGCAGCGCCAGACGGACAGAAGCAACTAATGAAAAACTGTTTTTT
CDR3aa: CSARRTEATNEKLFF

d_gene: .
v_gene: TRBV7-6
abundance: .
j_gene: TRBJ1-1
CDR3nt: TGTGCCAGCAGCCCTGGGGGGGGGCGGGTGAACACTGAAGCTTTCTTT
CDR3aa: CASSPGGGRVNTEAFF

d_gene: .
v_gene: TRBV2
abundance: .
j_gene: TRBJ1-1
CDR3nt: TGTGCCAGCAGACGGGAACTGGGCAACACTGAAGCTTTCTTT
CDR3aa: CASRRELGNTEAFF

d_gene: .
v_gene: TRBV20-1
abundance: .
j_gene: TRBJ2-2
CDR3nt: TGCAGTGCTAGTAAGGGCGCGCCCGGGGAGCTGTTTTTT
CDR3aa: CSASKGAPGELFF

d_gene: TRBD1
v_gene: TRBV11-3
abundance: .
j_gene: TRBJ2-1
CDR3nt: TGTGCCAGCAGCCCGACAGGGGGCATTGAGCAGTTCTTC
CDR3aa: CASSPTGGIEQFF

d_gene: .
v_gene: TRBV18
abundance: .
j_gene: TRBJ1-1
CDR3nt: TGTGCCAGCTCACCAGGACAGACAGAAGCTTTCTTT
CDR3aa: CASSPGQTEAFF

d_gene: .
v_gene: TRBV3-1/TRBV3-2
abundance: once
j_gene: TRBJ1-2
CDR3nt: TGTGCCAGCAGCCAAGGGGGCACGCCGGTTTGGGGCTACACCTTC
CDR3aa: CASSQGGTPVWGYTF

d_gene: TRBD2
v_gene: TRBV7-2
abundance: .
j_gene: TRBJ2-5
CDR3nt: TGTGCCAGCAGCTCGGGACTAGCTCAAGAGACCCAGTACTTC
CDR3aa: CASSSGLAQETQYF

d_gene: TRBD1
v_gene: TRBV19
abundance: .
j_gene: TRBJ2-1
CDR3nt: TGTGCCAGTAGTAAACAGGGGCTCCCCTCCTCCTACAATGAGCAGTTCTTC
CDR3aa: CASSKQGLPSSYNEQFF

d_gene: .
v_gene: TRBV2
abundance: once
j_gene: TRBJ2-7
CDR3nt: TGTGCCAGCAGTGAACGCTACGAGCAGTACTTC
CDR3aa: CASSERYEQYF

d_gene: .
v_gene: TRBV24-1
abundance: .
j_gene: TRBJ1-2
CDR3nt: TGTGCCACCAGTGATGGCCTGGGGAATGGCTACACCTTC
CDR3aa: CATSDGLGNGYTF

d_gene: TRBD1
v_gene: TRBV2
abundance: few
j_gene: TRBJ1-2
CDR3nt: TGTGCCAGCAGACAGGGGACAGCCACTAACTATGGCTACACCTTC
CDR3aa: CASRQGTATNYGYTF

d_gene: TRBD2
v_gene: TRBV13
abundance: .
j_gene: TRBJ2-3
CDR3nt: TGTGCCAGCAGCTTAGGCCGTGGGACTAGCGGCACAGATACGCAGTATTTT
CDR3aa: CASSLGRGTSGTDTQYF